One and the same sample provided the 21 T cell receptor beta chains below, sequenced in a study of T cell repertoires in cytomegalovirus infection. TCRdb analysed the reads with MiXCR anew, one entry per CDR3 protein. The profile covers fewer than 200,000 distinct CDR3 sequences, with roughly 9% appearing a single time and about 4.2% taken by the ten largest. Sequenced material: PBMCs. These receptor sequences come from a human donor in good health (CMV status not recorded). Some clones in this sample may be carry-over from other donors' samples.

In its sample, this clonotype was seen once. A clone one base away is much larger, so this may be a read error. This rearrangement joins TRBV6-5 to TRBJ2-1; the D gene is possibly TRBD2 (6 bases). Germline V CDR1 and CDR2: MNHEY, SVGAGI. This CDR3 is built from 15 residues. V was pared by 2 bases and J by 9 bases, with 17 bases between. In nucleotides, the CDR3 is TGTGCCAGCAGTTACACGGGACTGGAATTCAGTGAGCAGTTCTTC. It translates to CASSYTGLEFSEQFF.

This clonotype has at least ten counts. The chain carries TRBV7-2 and TRBJ2-3, with TRBD2 matching over 8 bases. The junction had 4 bases not matched to a gene; V was cut back by 6 bases and J by 2 bases. The CDR3 is made up of 14 amino acids. Germline V CDR1 and CDR2: SGHTA, FQGNSA. CDR3 sequence reads: CASRGLDFTDTQYF. The DNA of the CDR3 is TGTGCCAGCAGGGGACTAGACTTCACAGATACGCAGTATTTT.

This sequence joins TRBV14 and TRBJ1-2, with 9 bases matching TRBD1. Germline loops: CDR1 SGHDN, CDR2 FVKESK. After removal of 2 bases from V and 7 bases from J, the junction contained 14 bases not matched to a gene. The CDR3 has 17 residues. The CDR3 sequence: CASSQSLALGQGGGYTF. The CDR3 region has the DNA TGTGCCAGCAGCCAAAGTCTAGCCCTGGGACAGGGAGGTGGCTACACCTTC.

This clonotype appeared many times. The rearrangement links TRBV18 to TRBJ1-1, with D unclear. CDR3 size: 15 residues. Per the germline V gene, CDR1 is KGHSH and CDR2 is LQKENI. Trimming shortened V by 0 bases and J by 2 bases, and 10 bases separated the two germline ends. In DNA, the CDR3 is TGTGCCAGCTCACCACCCATCACAAAAAACACTGAAGCTTTCTTT. Translation: CASSPPITKNTEAFF.

This clonotype was counted many times. One end of the junction varies from germline; a read error may be responsible. The V call is TRBV6-2 or TRBV6-3, the J call TRBJ2-5, with D perhaps matching TRBD2 (5 bases). CDR3 length: 14 amino acids. The germline CDR1 and CDR2 sequences are MNHEY and SVGEGT. The CDR3 sequence is CASSYSGIQETQYF. CDR3 bases: TGTGCCAGCAGCTACTCCGGGATCCAAGAGACCCAGTACTTC.

This clonotype was seen at least ten times. The CDR3 region is CASSLALGGINGYTF. CDR3 coding DNA: TGTGCCAGCAGCTTAGCTCTGGGGGGAATCAATGGCTACACCTTC. The gene calls are TRBV7-2 and TRBJ1-2; maybe TRBD1 (5 bases). Trimming removed 0 bases at V and 6 bases at J, with 14 bases between. The CDR3 totals 15 residues. Looked up from germline, CDR1 is SGHTA and CDR2 is FQGNSA.

This clonotype was seen only a few times. The chain combines TRBV12-5 with TRBJ1-1; D is undetermined. Per the germline V gene, CDR1 is LGHNT and CDR2 is FRNRAP. The CDR3 is made up of 13 amino acids. V lost 3 bases and J 7 bases, leaving 12 bases between the germline ends. CDR3 nucleotide sequence: TGTGCTAGTGGTTTCAATCAAGAGAGTGAAGCTTTCTTT. As protein: CASGFNQESEAFF.

This clonotype was seen repeatedly, ten times or more. V is TRBV19 and J is TRBJ2-7, with D perhaps being TRBD1 or TRBD2 (5 bases each). Germline V CDR1 and CDR2: LNHDA, SQIVND (reference sequence). The CDR3 is 16 residues long. Trimming stripped 5 bases from V and 0 bases from J, with 17 bases between. CDR3 amino acids: CASSSREGTTSYEQYF. Here the CDR3 DNA reads TGTGCCAGTAGTTCCCGAGAGGGGACCACCTCCTACGAGCAGTACTTC.

This clonotype was found many times. This rearrangement joins TRBV5-4 to TRBJ2-5; 9 nucleotides agree with TRBD1. V lost 6 bases and J lost 3; bases outside the gene matches: 9. CDR1 and CDR2 from the germline V gene are SGHNT and YYREEE (reference sequence). This CDR3 has 15 residues. CDR3 DNA: TGTGCCAGCACCGTAACCGGGACAGGGAAAGAGACCCAGTACTTC. Amino acid sequence: CASTVTGTGKETQYF.

This clonotype was observed many times. The chain joins TRBV7-2 to TRBJ1-5, with 7 bases that match TRBD1. The CDR3 consists of 15 residues. V was clipped by 3 bases and J by 6 bases; unmatched bases: 8. Germline V gene lookup returns CDR1 SGHTA and CDR2 FQGNSA. The CDR3 region is CASSLGRGQGQPQHF. Written as DNA, the CDR3 is TGTGCCAGCAGCTTGGGTAGGGGGCAGGGTCAGCCCCAGCATTTT.

This clonotype occurred many times. The chain recombines TRBV28 with TRBJ2-3; D is ambiguous. The CDR3 totals 13 residues. The V gene lost 6 bases and the J gene lost 2 bases, with 9 bases spanning the gap. In germline, CDR1 is MDHEN, CDR2 SYDVKM. The CDR3 nucleotides are TGTGCCAGCAGCCGGAGTGACACAGATACGCAGTATTTT. Translation gives CASSRSDTDTQYF. The whole variable domain, filled in from reference TRBV28 and TRBJ2-3, reads DVKVTQSSRYLVKRTGEKVFLECVQDMDHENMFWYRQDPGLGLRLIYFSYDVKMKEKGDIPEGYSVSREKKERFSLILESASTNQTSMYLCASSRSDTDTQYFGPGTRLTVL.

This clonotype came up once. The chain employs TRBV12-3 or TRBV12-4 and TRBJ1-5; D is possibly TRBD1 (5 bases). V was clipped by 8 bases and J by 6 bases, with 20 bases between them. The CDR3 covers 15 residues. The CDR3 is CASGQGWQSGQPQHF. CDR3 sequence (DNA): TGTGCCAGCGGTCAGGGTTGGCAGTCAGGTCAGCCCCAGCATTTT.

This clonotype has ten or more counts. This rearrangement joins TRBV28 to TRBJ2-7; TRBD2 matches at 10 bases. V shed 1 base and J 0 bases; nucleotides not matched to a gene: 18. The germline V gene encodes CDR1 MDHEN and CDR2 SYDVKM. The CDR3 has 21 amino acids. CDR3 bases: TGTGCCAGCAGTTTATTAGTAACCTCCCCAAAACTAGCGGGGAGCTCCTACGAGCAGTACTTC. The encoded protein is CASSLLVTSPKLAGSSYEQYF.

This clonotype was observed at least ten times. The rearrangement joins TRBV5-1 to TRBJ1-5; D unresolved. V was trimmed by 0 bases and J by 0 bases, leaving 7 bases between them. Germline lookup yields CDR1 SGHRS and CDR2 YFSETQ. CDR3 length: 15 residues. The CDR3 spells CASSLATGSNQPQHF. CDR3 bases: TGCGCCAGCAGCTTGGCCACGGGTAGCAATCAGCCCCAGCATTTT. Drawing the rest from reference TRBV5-1 and TRBJ1-5, the complete variable domain is KAGVTQTPRYLIKTRGQQVTLSCSPISGHRSVSWYQQTPGQGLQFLFEYFSETQRNKGNFPGRFSGRQFSNSRSEMNVSTLELGDSALYLCASSLATGSNQPQHFGDGTRLSIL.

This clonotype appeared a few times. J is TRBJ2-6 and V is TRBV19; D unresolved. CDR3 length: 13 amino acids. From germline, CDR1 is LNHDA and CDR2 SQIVND (reference sequence). V shed 10 bases and J shed 2 bases, with 9 bases lying between them. The CDR3 nucleotides read TGTGCCACAAAGGTCCCTGGGGCCAACGTCCTGACTTTC. Protein product: CATKVPGANVLTF.

This clonotype has a count of ten or more. The chain joins TRBV4-3 to TRBJ1-2; 9 bases fit TRBD1. The CDR3 totals 15 residues. CDR1 and CDR2 (germline): LGHNA, YSLEER. The trim removed 0 bases at V and 8 bases at J, leaving 7 bases unmatched. This CDR3 is CASSQDTGTGSGYTF. For the CDR3, the DNA is TGCGCCAGCAGCCAAGATACCGGGACAGGGAGCGGCTACACCTTC.

At least ten counts were recorded for this clonotype. This chain joins TRBV7-9 and TRBJ1-2; 9 nucleotides align to TRBD1. CDR3 length equals 18 residues. Germline V gene sequence: CDR1 SEHNR, CDR2 FQNEAQ (reference sequence). V lost 1 base and J lost 8; bases outside the gene matches: 17. CDR3 bases: TGTGCCAGCAGCTTAGATAATCTCGGACAGGGGCCAACCGGGGGCTACACCTTC. It codes for CASSLDNLGQGPTGGYTF.

In its sample, this clonotype ranks as medium-sized. This chain connects TRBV7-2 to TRBJ1-1; possible D gene TRBD1, 5 bases. This CDR3 is built from 16 residues. The germline CDR1 and CDR2 sequences are SGHTA and FQGNSA. The ends were cut back, 5 bases at V and 0 bases at J, with 16 bases in the middle. In nucleotides, the CDR3 is TGTGCCAGCAGCCCCTCCGCAGGGATGGTGAACACTGAAGCTTTCTTT. As protein: CASSPSAGMVNTEAFF. Combining the CDR3 with reference TRBV7-2 and TRBJ1-1 gives the whole variable domain GAGVSQSPSNKVTEKGKDVELRCDPISGHTALYWYRQSLGQGLEFLIYFQGNSAPDKSGLPSDRFSAERTGGSVSTLTIQRTQQEDSAVYLCASSPSAGMVNTEAFFGQGTRLTVV.

Only a few counts were recorded for this clonotype. J is TRBJ1-4 and V is TRBV6-1; the D gene is possibly TRBD1 (5 bases). V was clipped by 3 bases and J by 0 bases, with 5 bases between them. Germline V gene data show CDR1 as MNHNS and CDR2 as SASEGT. CDR3 length: 14 amino acids. The CDR3 DNA follows: TGTGCCAGCAGTGAGACAGCAACTAATGAAAAACTGTTTTTT. Its protein product is CASSETATNEKLFF.

This clonotype was detected many times. The chain uses TRBV6-2 or TRBV6-3 and TRBJ2-4; TRBD1 matches at 7 bases. The CDR3 has 14 amino acids. CDR1 is MNHEY, CDR2 SVGEGT, per germline. Trimming at V came to 7 bases and at J to 8 bases, leaving 11 bases not matched to a gene. DNA of the CDR3: TGTGCCAGCACCAAGAGGAACAGGGGACACATTCAGTACTTC. Encoded protein: CASTKRNRGHIQYF.

The table lists this clonotype with many counts. The chain is built from TRBV28 and TRBJ1-1; D unclear. Germline V CDR1 and CDR2: MDHEN, SYDVKM. The CDR3 length is 14 residues. The V end was cut by 3 bases, the J end by 3 bases, with 11 bases between. Here the CDR3 DNA reads TGTGCCAGCAGTTTGTCTTTTAGGGACACTGAAGCTTTCTTT. Its protein product is CASSLSFRDTEAFF.